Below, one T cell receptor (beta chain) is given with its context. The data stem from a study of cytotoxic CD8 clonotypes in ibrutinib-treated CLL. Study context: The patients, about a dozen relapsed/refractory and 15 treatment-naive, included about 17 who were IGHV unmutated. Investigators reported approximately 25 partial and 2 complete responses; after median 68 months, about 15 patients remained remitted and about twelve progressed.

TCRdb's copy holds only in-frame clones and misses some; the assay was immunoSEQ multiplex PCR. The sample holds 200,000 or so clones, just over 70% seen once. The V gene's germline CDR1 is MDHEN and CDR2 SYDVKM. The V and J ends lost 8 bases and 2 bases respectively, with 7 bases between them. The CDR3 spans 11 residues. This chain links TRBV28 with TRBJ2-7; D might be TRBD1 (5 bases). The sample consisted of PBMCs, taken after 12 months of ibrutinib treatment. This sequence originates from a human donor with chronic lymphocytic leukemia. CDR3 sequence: CASGAPYEQYF. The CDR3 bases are TGTGCCAGCGGGGCCCCCTACGAGCAGTACTTC. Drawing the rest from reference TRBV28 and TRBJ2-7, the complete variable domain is DVKVTQSSRYLVKRTGEKVFLECVQDMDHENMFWYRQDPGLGLRLIYFSYDVKMKEKGDIPEGYSVSREKKERFSLILESASTNQTSMYLCASGAPYEQYFGPGTRLTVT.